This TCR beta chain was found in a study of blood T cell repertoires in COVID-19. On the study more broadly: Italy, Spain and the United States were the sources of the convalescent and acute COVID-19 samples. PBMCs, B-cell-depleted T cells, or T cells provided the cDNA or gDNA that made up the material.

Original processing notes: By means of reference gene primer amplification, nucleated cell counts were estimated. Produced via immunoSEQ multiplex PCR; TCRdb's table is partial and in-frame only. From that table come the V and J calls and clone size; the DNA was used to work out D and trimming. Of 110,000 to 150,000 clones in the sample, roughly 80% were seen once. This CDR3 has 14 residues. Germline V gene data show CDR1 as LGHDT and CDR2 as YNNKEL (reference sequence). Trimming left V 4 bases short and J 6 bases short, with 15 bases between. Sequencing was carried out using peripheral blood. This receptor was taken from a human donor in a cohort sampled during active COVID-19. This sequence joins TRBV3-1 (or the pseudogene TRBV3-2) and TRBJ1-1; a possible D gene is TRBD1 (6 bases). CDR3 DNA: TGTGCCAGCAGCCCCCTCGACAGGTTGTCTGAAGCTTTCTTT. Translated: CASSPLDRLSEAFF.